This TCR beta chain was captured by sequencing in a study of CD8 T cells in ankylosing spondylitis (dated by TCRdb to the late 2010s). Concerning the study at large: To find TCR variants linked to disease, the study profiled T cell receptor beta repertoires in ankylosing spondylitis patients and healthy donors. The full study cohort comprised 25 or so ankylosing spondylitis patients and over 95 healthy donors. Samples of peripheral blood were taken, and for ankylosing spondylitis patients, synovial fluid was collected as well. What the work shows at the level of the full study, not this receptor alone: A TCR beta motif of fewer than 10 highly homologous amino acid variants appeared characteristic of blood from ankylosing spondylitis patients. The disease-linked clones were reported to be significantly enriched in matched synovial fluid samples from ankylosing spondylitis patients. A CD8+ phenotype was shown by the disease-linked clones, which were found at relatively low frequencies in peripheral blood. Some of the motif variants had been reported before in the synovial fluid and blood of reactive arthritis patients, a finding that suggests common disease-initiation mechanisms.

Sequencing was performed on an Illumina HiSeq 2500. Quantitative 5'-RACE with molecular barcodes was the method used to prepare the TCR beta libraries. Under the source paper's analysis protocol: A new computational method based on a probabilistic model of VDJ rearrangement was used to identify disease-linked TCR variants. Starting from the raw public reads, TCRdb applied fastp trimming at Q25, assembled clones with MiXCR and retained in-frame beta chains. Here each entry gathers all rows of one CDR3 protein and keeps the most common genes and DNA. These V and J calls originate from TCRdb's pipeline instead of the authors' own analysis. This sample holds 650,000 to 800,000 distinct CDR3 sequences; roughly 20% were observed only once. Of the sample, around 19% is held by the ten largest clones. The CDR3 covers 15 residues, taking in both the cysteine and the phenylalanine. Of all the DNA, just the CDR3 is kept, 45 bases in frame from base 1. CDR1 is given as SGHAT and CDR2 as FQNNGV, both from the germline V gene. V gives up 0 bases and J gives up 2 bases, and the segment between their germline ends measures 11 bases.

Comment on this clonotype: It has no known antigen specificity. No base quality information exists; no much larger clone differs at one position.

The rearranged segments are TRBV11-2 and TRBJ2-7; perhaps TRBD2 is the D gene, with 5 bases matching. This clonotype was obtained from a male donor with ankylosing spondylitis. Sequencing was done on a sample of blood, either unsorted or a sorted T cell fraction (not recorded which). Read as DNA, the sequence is TGTGCCAGCAGCTTAGATTTAGGGAGTGCCTACGAGCAGTACTTC. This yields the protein CASSLDLGSAYEQYF. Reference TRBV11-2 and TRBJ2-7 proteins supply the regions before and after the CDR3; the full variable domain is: EAGVAQSPRYKIIEKRQSVAFWCNPISGHATLYWYQQILGQGPKLLIQFQNNGVVDDSQLPKDRFSAERLKGVDSTLKIQPAKLEDSAVYLCASSLDLGSAYEQYFGPGTRLTVT.